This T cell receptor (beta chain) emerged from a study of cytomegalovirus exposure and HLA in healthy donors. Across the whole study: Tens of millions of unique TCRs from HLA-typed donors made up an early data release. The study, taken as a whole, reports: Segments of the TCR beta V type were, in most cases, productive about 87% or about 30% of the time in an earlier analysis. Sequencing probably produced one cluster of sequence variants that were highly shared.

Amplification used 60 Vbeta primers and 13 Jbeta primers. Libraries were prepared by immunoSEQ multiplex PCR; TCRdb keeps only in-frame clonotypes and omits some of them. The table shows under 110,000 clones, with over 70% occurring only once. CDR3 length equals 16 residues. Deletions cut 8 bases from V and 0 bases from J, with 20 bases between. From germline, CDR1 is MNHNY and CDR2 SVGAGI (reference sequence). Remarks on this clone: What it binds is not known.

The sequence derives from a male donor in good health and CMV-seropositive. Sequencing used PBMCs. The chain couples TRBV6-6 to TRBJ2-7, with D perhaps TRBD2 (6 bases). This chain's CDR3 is CASPSGASVPSYEQYF. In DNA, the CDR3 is TGTGCCAGCCCTAGTGGGGCTAGCGTTCCCTCCTACGAGCAGTACTTC.